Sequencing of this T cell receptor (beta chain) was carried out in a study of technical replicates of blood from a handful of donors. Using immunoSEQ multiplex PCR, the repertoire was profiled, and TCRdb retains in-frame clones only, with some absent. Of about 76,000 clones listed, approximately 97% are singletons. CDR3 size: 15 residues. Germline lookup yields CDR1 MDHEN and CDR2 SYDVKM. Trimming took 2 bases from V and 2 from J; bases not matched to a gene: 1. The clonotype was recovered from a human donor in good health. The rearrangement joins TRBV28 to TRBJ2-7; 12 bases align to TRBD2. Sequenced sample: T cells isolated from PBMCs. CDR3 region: CASSLLAGGPYEQYF. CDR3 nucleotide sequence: TGTGCCAGCAGTTTACTAGCGGGAGGGCCCTACGAGCAGTACTTC.